This T cell receptor beta chain stems from a study of CD4 T cells in relation to SARS-CoV-2 and coronaviruses. In the study overall: PBMCs were cultured with antigen for roughly 10 days before TCR beta sequencing.

For approximately 10 days, roughly 10^5 sorted CD4+ cells grew with T cell-depleted PBMCs and CEF. Comment on this clone: Antigen specificity is unknown.

V was trimmed by 1 base and J by 5 bases, leaving 7 bases between them. This CDR3 is 13 amino acids long. CDR1 LGHDT and CDR2 YNNKEL come from the germline V gene (reference sequence). Findings and caveats of the study: According to naive versus memory sequencing, detected responses are memory recall, not newly primed.

Assay: immunoSEQ multiplex PCR; the TCRdb copy retains only in-frame clones and omits some. The sample shows around 45,000 clones, over 75% of them seen only once. The rearrangement joins TRBV3-1 (or the pseudogene TRBV3-2) to TRBJ2-3, with unresolved D. The receptor's source is an adult with COVID-19. Input material: naive CD4+ T cells from PBMCs, cultured in vitro. As to subset: naive CD4+ T cells isolated by negative enrichment. This chain's CDR3 is CASSQVIIDTQYF. CDR3 coding DNA: TGTGCCAGCAGCCAAGTTATTATAGATACGCAGTATTTT.